The following is a T cell receptor beta chain sequence with its context. This CDR3 comprises 15 residues. Trimming at V came to 6 bases and at J to 3 bases, leaving 5 bases not matched to a gene. Germline V CDR1 and CDR2: MNHNY, SVGAGI (reference sequence). This sample was taken from a study of CD8 T cells in Susac syndrome. When the RNA was reverse transcribed, random hexamers were used with an input of about 0.5 to 1 ug. A multiplex approach, immunoSEQ multiplex PCR, amplified TCR beta CDR3 across 54 Vbeta and 13 Jbeta. A single record per CDR3 protein comes from TCRdb applying MiXCR to the immunoSEQ multiplex PCR reads. The sample records about 300,000 distinct CDR3 sequences, approximately 85% being singletons.

Sequenced input: CD8+ T cells from PBMCs. J is TRBJ1-5 and V is TRBV6-6; 10 nucleotides agree with TRBD1. This TCR was sampled from a human donor with multiple sclerosis. This chain's CDR3 is CASSGQGGPNQPQHF. CDR3 sequence (DNA): TGTGCCAGCAGCGGACAGGGGGGCCCCAATCAGCCCCAGCATTTT.